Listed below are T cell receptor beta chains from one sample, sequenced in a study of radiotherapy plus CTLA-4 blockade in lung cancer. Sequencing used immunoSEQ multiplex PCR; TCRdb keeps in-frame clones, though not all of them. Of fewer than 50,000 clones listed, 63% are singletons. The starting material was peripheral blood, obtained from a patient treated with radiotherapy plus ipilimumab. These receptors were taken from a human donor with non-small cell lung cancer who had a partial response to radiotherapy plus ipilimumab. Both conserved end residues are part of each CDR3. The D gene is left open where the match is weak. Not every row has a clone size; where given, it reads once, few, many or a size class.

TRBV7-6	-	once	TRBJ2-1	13	TGTGCCAGCAGCCTTGGACTATACAATGAGCAGTTCTTC	CASSLGLYNEQFF
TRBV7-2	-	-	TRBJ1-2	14	TGTGCCAGCACCCGGGACACAACTAACTATGGCTACACCTTC	CASTRDTTNYGYTF
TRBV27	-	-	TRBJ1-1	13	TGTGCCAGCAGTTTCCAGCGGTGGACTGAAGCTTTCTTT	CASSFQRWTEAFF
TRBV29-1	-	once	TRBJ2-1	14	TGTAGCGTGAGCGCGGGAAATCTGGGCAATGAGCAGTTCTTC	CSVSAGNLGNEQFF
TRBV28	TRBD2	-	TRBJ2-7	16	TGTGCCAGCAGGCCTACTAGCGGGAGTATCTCCTACGAGCAGTACTTC	CASRPTSGSISYEQYF
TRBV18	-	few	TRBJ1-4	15	TGTGCCAGCTCTCCCATCAGGGGCGAAGGAGAAAAACTGTTTTTT	CASSPIRGEGEKLFF
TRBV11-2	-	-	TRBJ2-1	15	TGTGCCAGCAGCCCCGGACTAAGCTCCTACAATGAGCAGTTCTTC	CASSPGLSSYNEQFF
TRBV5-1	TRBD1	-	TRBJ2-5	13	TGCGCCAGCAGAACAGGGGGTTTGGAGACCCAGTACTTC	CASRTGGLETQYF
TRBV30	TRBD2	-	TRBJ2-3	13	TGTGCCTGGTCAGCGGGGGGGCAAGATACGCAGTATTTT	CAWSAGGQDTQYF
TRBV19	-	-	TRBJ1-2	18	TGTGCCAGTAGTATAATGGTGGGCACAGGAGCCGATAACTATGGCTACACCTTC	CASSIMVGTGADNYGYTF
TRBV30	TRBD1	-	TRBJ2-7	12	TGTGCCTGGGCAGGGGGCCGCTACGAGCAGTACTTC	CAWAGGRYEQYF
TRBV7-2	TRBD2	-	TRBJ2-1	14	TGTGCCAGCAGCTGGACTAGCGGGCAGGGTGAGCAGTTCTTC	CASSWTSGQGEQFF
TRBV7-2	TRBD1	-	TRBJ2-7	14	TGTGCCAGCAGCTTACGACAGGGATCCTACGAGCAGTACTTC	CASSLRQGSYEQYF
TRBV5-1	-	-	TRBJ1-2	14	TGCGCCAGCAGCCAAACCCAGGGAAACTATGGCTACACCTTC	CASSQTQGNYGYTF
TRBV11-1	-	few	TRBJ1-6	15	TGTGCCAGCAGCTCAAGGAGACTGACTAATTCACCCCTCCACTTT	CASSSRRLTNSPLHF
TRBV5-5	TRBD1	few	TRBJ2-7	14	TGCGCCAGCAGCCAGGGACAGGGGAGGTACGAGCAGTACTTC	CASSQGQGRYEQYF
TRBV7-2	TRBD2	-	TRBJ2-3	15	TGTGCCAGCAGCCTAGGACTAGCGGGGGCAGATACGCAGTATTTT	CASSLGLAGADTQYF
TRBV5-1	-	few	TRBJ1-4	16	TGCGCCAGCAGCTTTATACAGGGCGCAACTAATGAAAAACTGTTTTTT	CASSFIQGATNEKLFF
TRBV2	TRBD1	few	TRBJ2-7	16	TGTGCCAGCAGTGGCACGGACAGGGCAGGGTCGGGTGAGCAGTACTTC	CASSGTDRAGSGEQYF
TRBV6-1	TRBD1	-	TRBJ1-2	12	TGTGCCAGCAGAACAGGGGAGCATGGCTACACCTTC	CASRTGEHGYTF
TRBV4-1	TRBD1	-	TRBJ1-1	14	TGTGCCAGCAGCCAAGGGGACAGGGACACTGAAGCTTTCTTT	CASSQGDRDTEAFF
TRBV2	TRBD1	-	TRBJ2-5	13	TGTGCCAGCGAGAGACAGGGCTGGGAGACCCAGTACTTC	CASERQGWETQYF
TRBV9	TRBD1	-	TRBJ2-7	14	TGTGCCAGCAGCCCGAGGACAGGGGGCTACGAGCAGTACTTC	CASSPRTGGYEQYF
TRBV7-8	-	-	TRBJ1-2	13	TGTGCCAGCAGCTTATCCCAGGGTAACGGCTACACCTTC	CASSLSQGNGYTF
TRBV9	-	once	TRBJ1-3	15	TGTGCCAGCAGCCCTCAGTTGGCGGCCGGAAACACCATATATTTT	CASSPQLAAGNTIYF
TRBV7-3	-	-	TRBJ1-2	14	TGTGCCAGCAGCTTAACGTCCGGGGGATTTGGCTACACCTTC	CASSLTSGGFGYTF
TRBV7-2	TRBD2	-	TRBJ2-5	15	TGTGCCAGCAGCTTATGGGGTGGGGGGGAAGAGACCCAGTACTTC	CASSLWGGGEETQYF
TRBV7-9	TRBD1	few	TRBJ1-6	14	TGTGCCAGCAGCAGCCAGGGGGGAAATTCACCCCTCCACTTT	CASSSQGGNSPLHF
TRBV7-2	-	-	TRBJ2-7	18	TGTGCCAGCAGCTTAGCGATAGGATCCACCCGGGGCTCCTACGAGCAGTACTTC	CASSLAIGSTRGSYEQYF
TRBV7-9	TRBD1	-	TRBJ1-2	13	TGTGCCAGCAGCCCGGGACAGAACTATGGCTACACCTTC	CASSPGQNYGYTF
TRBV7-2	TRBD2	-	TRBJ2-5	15	TGTGCCAGCAGCTTCGAACTAGCGGGGGGGGAGACCCAGTACTTC	CASSFELAGGETQYF
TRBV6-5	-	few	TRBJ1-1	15	TGTGCCAGCAGACTGTGGGGGGGCAGGAACACTGAAGCTTTCTTT	CASRLWGGRNTEAFF
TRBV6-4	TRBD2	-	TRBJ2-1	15	TGTGCCAGCAGTGAGCAGCTAGCGGGAGCCAATGAGCAGTTCTTC	CASSEQLAGANEQFF
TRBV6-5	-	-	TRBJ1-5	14	TGTGCCAGCAGTACCAGGTGGGCAAATCAGCCCCAGCATTTT	CASSTRWANQPQHF
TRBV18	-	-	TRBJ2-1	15	TGTGCCAGCTCACCACCCCCCGCGAGGGACAATGAGCAGTTCTTC	CASSPPPARDNEQFF
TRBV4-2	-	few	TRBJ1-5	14	TGTGCCAGCAGCCTGAGGGGGACGGGTCAGCCCCAGCATTTT	CASSLRGTGQPQHF
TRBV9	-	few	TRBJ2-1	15	TGTGCCAGCAGCGTAGATGGCGGCTCCTACAATGAGCAGTTCTTC	CASSVDGGSYNEQFF
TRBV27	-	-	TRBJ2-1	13	TGTGCCAGCAGTCCCATATCAGAAAATGAGCAGTTCTTC	CASSPISENEQFF
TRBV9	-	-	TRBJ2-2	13	TGTGCCAGCAGCATACAGGGTCCCGGGGAGCTGTTTTTT	CASSIQGPGELFF
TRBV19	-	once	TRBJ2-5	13	TGTGCCAGTAGCGAGGACTGGAGGAAGACCCAGTACTTC	CASSEDWRKTQYF